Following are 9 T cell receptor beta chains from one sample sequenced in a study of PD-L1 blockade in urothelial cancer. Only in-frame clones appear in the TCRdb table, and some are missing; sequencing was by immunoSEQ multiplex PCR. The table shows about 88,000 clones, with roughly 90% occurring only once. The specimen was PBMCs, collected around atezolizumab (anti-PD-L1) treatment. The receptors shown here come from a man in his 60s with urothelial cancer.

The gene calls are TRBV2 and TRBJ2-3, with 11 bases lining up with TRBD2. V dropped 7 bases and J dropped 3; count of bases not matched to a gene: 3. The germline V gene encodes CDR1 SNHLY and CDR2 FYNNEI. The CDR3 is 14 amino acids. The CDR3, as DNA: TGTGCCAGCAAAGTAGCGGGAGGGACAGATACGCAGTATTTT. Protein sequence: CASKVAGGTDTQYF. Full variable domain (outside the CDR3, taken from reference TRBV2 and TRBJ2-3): EPEVTQTPSHQVTQMGQEVILRCVPISNHLYFYWYRQILGQKVEFLVSFYNNEISEKSEIFDDQFSVERPDGSNFTLKIRSTKLEDSAMYFCASKVAGGTDTQYFGPGTRLTVL.

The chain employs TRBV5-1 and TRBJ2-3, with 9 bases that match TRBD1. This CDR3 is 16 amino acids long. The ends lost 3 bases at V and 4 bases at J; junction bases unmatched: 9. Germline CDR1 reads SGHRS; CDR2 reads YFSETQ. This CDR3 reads CASSSTGTGKADTQYF. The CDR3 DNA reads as TGCGCCAGCAGCTCGACCGGGACAGGGAAGGCAGATACGCAGTATTTT.

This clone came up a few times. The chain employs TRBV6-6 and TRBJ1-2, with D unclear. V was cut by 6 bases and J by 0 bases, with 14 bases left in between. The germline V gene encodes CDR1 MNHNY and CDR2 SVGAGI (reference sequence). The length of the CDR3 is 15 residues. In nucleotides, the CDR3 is TGTGCCAGCAGCCGCTCCTCACAGACTAACTATGGCTACACCTTC. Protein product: CASSRSSQTNYGYTF.

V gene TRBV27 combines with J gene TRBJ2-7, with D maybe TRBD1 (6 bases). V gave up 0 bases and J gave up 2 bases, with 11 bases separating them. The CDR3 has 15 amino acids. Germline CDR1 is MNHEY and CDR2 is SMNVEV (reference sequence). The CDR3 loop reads CASSLSGRGPYEQYF. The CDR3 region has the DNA TGTGCCAGCAGTTTATCGGGCAGGGGCCCCTACGAGCAGTACTTC.

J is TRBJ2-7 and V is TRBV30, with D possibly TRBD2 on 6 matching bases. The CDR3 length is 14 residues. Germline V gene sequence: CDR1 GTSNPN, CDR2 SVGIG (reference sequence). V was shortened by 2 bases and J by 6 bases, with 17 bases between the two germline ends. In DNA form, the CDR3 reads TGTGCCTGGAGTTCAACCGGGGGTGCGGGCGAGCAGTACTTC. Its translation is CAWSSTGGAGEQYF.

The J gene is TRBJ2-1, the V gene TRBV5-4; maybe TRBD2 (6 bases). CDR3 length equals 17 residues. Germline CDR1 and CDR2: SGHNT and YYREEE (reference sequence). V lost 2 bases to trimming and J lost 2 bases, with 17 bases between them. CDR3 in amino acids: CASSLPAGTHTYNEQFF. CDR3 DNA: TGTGCCAGCAGCTTACCCGCCGGGACTCACACCTACAATGAGCAGTTCTTC.

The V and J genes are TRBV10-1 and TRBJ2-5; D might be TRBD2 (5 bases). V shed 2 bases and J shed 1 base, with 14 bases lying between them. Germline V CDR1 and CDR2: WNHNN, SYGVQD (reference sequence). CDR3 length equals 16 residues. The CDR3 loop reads CASSELTGISQETQYF. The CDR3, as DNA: TGCGCCAGCAGTGAGCTCACCGGGATCAGCCAAGAGACCCAGTACTTC.

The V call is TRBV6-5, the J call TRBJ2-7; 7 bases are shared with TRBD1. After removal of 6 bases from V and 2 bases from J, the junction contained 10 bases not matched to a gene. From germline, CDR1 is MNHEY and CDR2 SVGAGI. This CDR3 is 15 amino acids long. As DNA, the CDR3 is TGTGCCAGCAGACGCGCCCGGGACAGTACCTACGAGCAGTACTTC. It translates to CASRRARDSTYEQYF.

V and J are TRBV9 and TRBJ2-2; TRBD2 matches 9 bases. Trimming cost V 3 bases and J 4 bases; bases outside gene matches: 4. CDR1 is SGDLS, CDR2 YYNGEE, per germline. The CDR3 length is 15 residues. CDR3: CASSAGLATTGELFF. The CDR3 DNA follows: TGTGCCAGCAGCGCGGGACTAGCAACCACCGGGGAGCTGTTTTTT.